This TCR beta chain comes out of a study of blood T cells in healthy people across ages. Study conclusions and caveats: Unknown CMV status may confound age-related changes in expanded clones. Donors of long life had a larger count of naive CD4+ cells and greater diversity than aged donors.

Germline CDR1 ENHRY, CDR2 SYGVKD. J gave up 2 bases and V 6 bases, and 12 bases lay outside the gene matches. CDR3 length equals 17 residues. The second PCR ran about 6 to 11 cycles with a sample-barcoded 5' primer and J-beta primers. TCRdb fed the 5' RACE reads into MiXCR, producing one record per CDR3 protein. The data show 1.5 million to 2 million distinct CDR3 sequences, about 39% seen once. Total RNA, at least 5.5 micrograms per sample, was extracted from PBMCs. To note about this clonotype: Antigen specificity is unknown.

The chain joins TRBV10-3 to TRBJ1-1, with 10 bases identical to TRBD1. The receptor comes from a human donor in good health. Sequencing was performed on blood. CDR3 DNA: TGTGCCATCAGGGGACAGGGGAATGAGGTCCTAAACACTGAAGCTTTCTTT. It codes for CAIRGQGNEVLNTEAFF.